The sequence of this T cell receptor beta chain was determined in a study of T cell repertoires in cytomegalovirus infection (dated by TCRdb to between 2017 and 2020). About the study as a whole: Alongside well-studied HLA-B-restricted epitopes, the peptide stimulations were aimed at recently identified HLA-C-restricted CMV epitopes, whose presentation resists viral immunomodulation. Donor HLA type was relevant to the analysis, as public TCR beta signatures indicated carriage of CMV infection together with the matching HLA type. The research as a whole found: In the ex vivo response, HLA-C-restricted CMV-specific TCR beta clonotypes were dominant, and in two of eight donors the single most frequent clonotype came from this HLA-C-restricted group. In both this cohort and an independent cohort of 300 to 450 donors, the cumulative frequency of public TCR beta family members distinguished carriers of CMV infection plus the relevant HLA type.

The treatment or condition label on this specimen signifies: in vitro stimulation with specific CMV peptide epitopes to enrich CMV-specific T cells. The sequencing machine was an Illumina HiSeq 1500. The public sequencing data were trimmed at Q25 with fastp and processed into clonotypes with MiXCR by TCRdb, which kept only in-frame beta chains. Each CDR3 protein appears once, grouped with its most common genes and DNA. This sample holds about 900,000 distinct CDR3 sequences; 30% to 40% were observed only once. About an eighth of the sample is in the top ten clones. For this clonotype: The antigen this receptor binds is unknown. Base qualities are not provided; no much larger clone lies one nucleotide away.

The source was cultured CD8+ T cells from PBMCs, collected from culture after CMV antigen stimulation. The clonotype was recovered from a human donor in good health (CMV status not recorded). Some clones in this sample may be carry-over from other donors' samples.

The sequence in DNA is TGTGCCAGCAGAACGGACGGATATGGCTACACCTTC. It is translated as CASRTDGYGYTF. This receptor chain uses TRBV2 and TRBJ1-2, with the D gene not confidently named. The junction carries 10 bases between V and J, which are trimmed by 6 bases and 5 bases respectively. The CDR3 runs 12 amino acids, cysteine and phenylalanine included. Only the CDR3 DNA stays, 36 bases, in frame from base 1. CDR1 SNHLY and CDR2 FYNNEI are derived from the germline V gene.